This T cell receptor beta chain was captured by sequencing in a study of blood T cell repertoires in COVID-19. Study-level background: Both acute and convalescent COVID-19 samples were obtained from the United States, Italy and Spain. T cells, B-cell-depleted T cells, or PBMCs provided the cDNA or gDNA that served as material.

Per the original methods: Estimation of nucleated cell counts relied on the amplification of reference gene primers. The protocol was immunoSEQ multiplex PCR, while the TCRdb copy is restricted to in-frame clones and leaves out a portion. V and J calls plus clone size are reproduced from that table; the DNA served to infer D and trimming. The sample has 150,000 to 200,000 clones, roughly four fifths seen once. This receptor was identified in a human donor in a cohort sampled during active COVID-19. Input material: peripheral blood.

The CDR3 sequence is CAWTQLGAGREDTQYF. CDR3 DNA: TGTGCCTGGACCCAATTAGGGGCGGGGCGGGAAGATACGCAGTATTTT. V and J are TRBV30 and TRBJ2-3, with TRBD2 as a possible D gene (6 bases). Germline V gene data show CDR1 as GTSNPN and CDR2 as SVGIG (reference sequence). V was cut by 4 bases and J by 5 bases, with 22 bases left in between. The CDR3 is 16 residues long.